This paragraph covers one T cell receptor beta chain sequence. With a J-beta primer mix and a sample-barcoded 5' primer, a second PCR ran roughly 6 to 11 cycles. Each cDNA molecule was tagged by a template-switch adaptor that had 12 random nucleotides. Every sample gave at least 2.5 million paired-end reads containing CDR3. TCRdb redid the calling of the 5' RACE reads with MiXCR, one entry per CDR3 protein. Of some 1.4 million distinct CDR3 sequences listed, around 42% are singletons. This entry belongs to a study of blood T cells in healthy people across ages. Study in general: Capture by template switching was about one barcoded beta molecule per two T cells.

This CDR3 spans 15 amino acids. Germline V gene lookup returns CDR1 MGHRA and CDR2 YSYEKL. V lost 2 bases and J 8 bases, leaving 13 bases between the germline ends. Healthy Russian Caucasian donors spanned ages about 6 to 100 years. The TCR originated in a woman aged 18-29 years in good health. Sequencing was performed on blood. The chain is built from TRBV4-1 and TRBJ1-6; possibly TRBD1 for D (5 bases). CDR3 amino acids: CASSQPQGADSPLHF. As DNA, the CDR3 is TGCGCCAGCAGCCAACCTCAGGGAGCCGATTCACCCCTCCACTTT.